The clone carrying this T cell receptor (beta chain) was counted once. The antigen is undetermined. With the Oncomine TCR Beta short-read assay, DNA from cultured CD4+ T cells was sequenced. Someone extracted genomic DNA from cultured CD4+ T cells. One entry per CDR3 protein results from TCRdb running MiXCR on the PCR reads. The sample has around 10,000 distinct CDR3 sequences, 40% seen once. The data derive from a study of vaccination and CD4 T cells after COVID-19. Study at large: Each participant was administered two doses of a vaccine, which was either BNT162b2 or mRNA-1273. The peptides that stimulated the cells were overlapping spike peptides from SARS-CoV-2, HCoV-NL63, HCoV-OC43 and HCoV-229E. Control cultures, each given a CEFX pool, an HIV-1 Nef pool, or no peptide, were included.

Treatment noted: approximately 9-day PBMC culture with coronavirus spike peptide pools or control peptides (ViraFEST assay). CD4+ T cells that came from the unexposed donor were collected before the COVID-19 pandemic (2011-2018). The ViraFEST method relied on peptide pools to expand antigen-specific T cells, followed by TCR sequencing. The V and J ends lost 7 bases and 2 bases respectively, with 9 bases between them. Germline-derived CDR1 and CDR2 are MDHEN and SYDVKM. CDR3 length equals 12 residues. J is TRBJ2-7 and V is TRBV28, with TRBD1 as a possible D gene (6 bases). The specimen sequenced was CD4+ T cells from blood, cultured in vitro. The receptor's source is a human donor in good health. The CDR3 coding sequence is TGTGCCAGCACCCAGGGGACCTACGAGCAGTACTTC. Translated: CASTQGTYEQYF.